The 23 T cell receptor beta chains presented below share a single source sample, sequenced in a study of lymphopenia after photon versus proton radiotherapy. The table came from immunoSEQ multiplex PCR; TCRdb's copy has only in-frame clones and leaves some out. This sample has 37,000 or so clones, with about 83% found just once. The sample here was peripheral blood, taken from a patient treated with photon-based radiotherapy. The receptors come from a man aged 50-60 years with gastric cancer.

The chain has TRBV14 and TRBJ2-7, with 9 bases lining up with TRBD1. The CDR3 length is 15 residues. Germline CDR1 reads SGHDN; CDR2 reads FVKESK. V trimming: 6 bases; J trimming: 3 bases; junction bases outside the gene matches: 9. The CDR3 loop is CASSSQGAPGYEQYF. CDR3 sequence (DNA): TGTGCCAGCAGTTCACAGGGGGCGCCGGGCTACGAGCAGTACTTC.

This clone was detected only a few times. The chain couples TRBV18 to TRBJ2-1, with D possibly being TRBD2 (6 bases). Germline V gene sequence: CDR1 KGHSH, CDR2 LQKENI. Between the trimmed V and J ends, which lost 3 bases and 6 bases, there was a span of 9 bases. The CDR3 is 13 residues long. The CDR3 loop is CASSPGLFNEQFF. Here the CDR3 DNA reads TGTGCCAGCTCACCGGGACTTTTCAATGAGCAGTTCTTC.

The chain couples TRBV19 to TRBJ1-2; D gene unclear. V was pared by 4 bases and J by 8 bases, with 8 bases between. Germline V lookup: CDR1 LNHDA, CDR2 SQIVND (reference sequence). The CDR3 sequence is 11 residues long. The DNA of the CDR3 is TGTGCCAGTAGTACTGTCGGGGGCTACACCTTC. Its translation is CASSTVGGYTF.

The chain has TRBV7-8 and TRBJ1-1, with TRBD1 matching over 7 bases. CDR3 size: 14 residues. The V and J ends lost 4 bases and 1 base, in that order; junction bases with no gene match: 3. Per germline, CDR1 SGHVS and CDR2 FQNEAQ. The CDR3 DNA sequence: TGTGCCAGCAGCTGGGGACAGTCGAACACTGAAGCTTTCTTT. This encodes CASSWGQSNTEAFF.

The rearrangement links TRBV5-8 to TRBJ2-5, with 15 bases that match TRBD2. Germline assignment: CDR1 SGHTS and CDR2 YDEGEE. Unmatched junction bases numbered 0, after V lost 0 bases and J lost 3 bases. The CDR3 extends over 16 amino acids. The CDR3 sequence: CASSLGTSGREETQYF. In nucleotides, the CDR3 is TGTGCCAGCAGCTTGGGGACTAGCGGGAGGGAAGAGACCCAGTACTTC.

V usage is TRBV29-1 and J usage is TRBJ2-5; D is possibly TRBD1 or TRBD2 (5 bases each). Looked up from germline, CDR1 is SQVTM and CDR2 is ANQGSEA. The CDR3 runs to 14 residues. Between the trimmed V and J ends, which lost 2 bases and 4 bases, there was a span of 14 bases. CDR3: CSVETQGLAETQYF. CDR3 DNA: TGCAGCGTTGAAACCCAGGGCCTAGCAGAGACCCAGTACTTC. Full variable domain (rest looked up from reference TRBV29-1 and TRBJ2-5): SAVISQKPSRDICQRGTSLTIQCQVDSQVTMMFWYRQQPGQSLTLIATANQGSEATYESGFVIDKFPISRPNLTFSTLTVSNMSPEDSSIYLCSVETQGLAETQYFGPGTRLLVL.

The gene calls are TRBV5-4 and TRBJ1-3, with D uncertain. The CDR3 is 15 residues long. With 0 bases removed from V and 2 bases from J, the gap between germline ends came to 9 bases. The germline CDR1 and CDR2 sequences are SGHNT and YYREEE (reference sequence). CDR3 protein: CASSLGSKAGNTIYF. The CDR3 DNA sequence: TGTGCCAGCAGCTTGGGGTCAAAGGCTGGAAACACCATATATTTT.

The sample holds one count of this clone. V is TRBV23-1 and J is TRBJ1-5; 7 positions agree with TRBD1. TRBV23-1 is filed as an ORF, its function uncertain. V shed 11 bases, J shed 6 bases, and the junction held 10 bases outside the gene matches. There are 13 residues in the CDR3. The CDR3 loop is CAGGAGGGQPQHF. Written as DNA, the CDR3 is TGCGCCGGAGGGGCAGGGGGAGGTCAGCCCCAGCATTTT.

The CDR3 protein is CASSLRQGYNEQFF. For the CDR3, the DNA is TGTGCCAGCTCCCTCCGACAGGGGTACAATGAGCAGTTCTTC. The rearrangement joins TRBV18 to TRBJ2-1; 8 bases agree with TRBD1. The CDR3 sequence is 14 residues long. From germline, CDR1 is KGHSH and CDR2 LQKENI. After removal of 6 bases from V and 4 bases from J, the junction contained 5 bases not matched to a gene.

The genes are TRBV6-5 and TRBJ1-1; D perhaps matches TRBD1 (5 bases). Trimming pared 2 bases from V and 2 bases from J, leaving 12 bases between. Germline CDR1 is MNHEY and CDR2 is SVGAGI. The CDR3 totals 15 residues. The CDR3 DNA follows: TGTGCCAGCAGTTACCATCGCCAGGGAAACACTGAAGCTTTCTTT. Translated, it gives CASSYHRQGNTEAFF.

In this sample, this clone turned up once. CDR3 DNA: TGTGCCAGCAGTCCAGGGACAGTGGCCCCCTACGAGCAGTACTTC. It yields the protein CASSPGTVAPYEQYF. The V and J genes are TRBV27 and TRBJ2-7, with 7 bases matching TRBD1. Losses at the gene ends were 5 bases for V and 2 bases for J; bases not matched to a gene: 9. The CDR3 spans 15 residues. The germline V gene encodes CDR1 MNHEY and CDR2 SMNVEV (reference sequence).

V usage is TRBV7-6 and J usage is TRBJ2-1; no reliable D call. Germline lookup yields CDR1 SGHVS and CDR2 FNYEAQ. V shed 1 base and J shed 5 bases, with 6 bases lying between them. This CDR3 is built from 13 residues. Here the CDR3 reads CASSLDINNEQFF. The CDR3 bases are TGTGCCAGCAGCTTAGACATAAACAATGAGCAGTTCTTC.

This clone was counted between two and nine times. The V and J genes are TRBV6-5 and TRBJ2-1, with a weak D call TRBD2 (5 bases). Trimming pared 0 bases from V and 12 bases from J, leaving 6 bases between. Germline CDR1 is MNHEY and CDR2 is SVGAGI. This CDR3 is 11 amino acids long. The CDR3 region is CASSYSAVQFF. The CDR3 bases are TGTGCCAGCAGTTACTCAGCGGTGCAGTTCTTC.

This clone is a singleton in its sample. The chain's CDR3 is CASDQGGAGEQYF. The CDR3 DNA reads TGTGCCAGCGATCAGGGGGGGGCCGGGGAGCAGTACTTC. This chain connects TRBV2 to TRBJ2-7; TRBD1 or TRBD2 may be the D gene (7 bases each). Germline loops: CDR1 SNHLY, CDR2 FYNNEI. V gave up 8 bases and J gave up 7 bases, with 18 bases separating them. The CDR3 consists of 13 residues. The full variable domain, with the rest looked up from reference TRBV2 and TRBJ2-7, is EPEVTQTPSHQVTQMGQEVILRCVPISNHLYFYWYRQILGQKVEFLVSFYNNEISEKSEIFDDQFSVERPDGSNFTLKIRSTKLEDSAMYFCASDQGGAGEQYFGPGTRLTVT.

This chain connects TRBV4-2 to TRBJ2-3; TRBD2 aligns across 11 bases. V shed 4 bases, J shed 5 bases, and the junction held 20 bases outside the gene matches. Germline V gives CDR1 LGHNA, CDR2 YNFKEQ. The CDR3 sequence is 20 residues long. DNA of the CDR3: TGTGCCAGCAGCCTCCGGACCGGGACTAGCGGCTTAAATCCGGGAGATACGCAGTATTTT. Translation: CASSLRTGTSGLNPGDTQYF.

The sample holds one count of this clone. This rearrangement joins TRBV7-9 to TRBJ2-3; D may be TRBD2 (5 bases). This CDR3 comprises 13 residues. CDR1 is SEHNR and CDR2 is FQNEAQ in the germline V gene (reference sequence). Trimming stripped 5 bases from V and 8 bases from J, with 14 bases between. The CDR3 is CASSASSTSTQYF. CDR3 bases: TGTGCCAGCAGCGCTTCTAGTACTAGTACGCAGTATTTT. The full variable domain, with the rest looked up from reference TRBV7-9 and TRBJ2-3, is DTGVSQNPRHKITKRGQNVTFRCDPISEHNRLYWYRQTLGQGPEFLTYFQNEAQLEKSRLLSDRFSAERPKGSFSTLEIQRTEQGDSAMYLCASSASSTSTQYFGPGTRLTVL.

The V and J genes are TRBV30 and TRBJ1-1, with TRBD1 as a possible D gene (5 bases). There are 15 residues in the CDR3. The germline V gene has CDR1 GTSNPN and CDR2 SVGIG (reference sequence). V lost 3 bases, J lost 5 bases, and 19 bases lay in between. The CDR3 sequence: CAWSGGGVRGTEAFF. Here the CDR3 DNA reads TGTGCCTGGAGCGGTGGAGGGGTCCGAGGGACTGAAGCTTTCTTT.

The chain carries TRBV18 and TRBJ2-3; possible D gene TRBD2, 6 bases. The CDR3 extends over 14 amino acids. The ends were cut back, 8 bases at V and 2 bases at J, with 14 bases in the middle. The germline gives CDR1 KGHSH, CDR2 LQKENI. CDR3 sequence reads: CASQDAGYTDTQYF. The CDR3 DNA reads as TGTGCCAGCCAGGACGCGGGATACACAGATACGCAGTATTTT.

The genes are TRBV2 and TRBJ2-7; D perhaps matches TRBD2 (5 bases). V dropped 10 bases and J dropped 3 bases, with 10 bases sitting between them. The CDR3 is 11 amino acids. Germline V gene data show CDR1 as SNHLY and CDR2 as FYNNEI. DNA for the CDR3: TGTGCCACCGCCGGGGACTACGAGCAGTACTTC. Its protein is CATAGDYEQYF.

The chain links TRBV6-4 to TRBJ2-2, with D perhaps being TRBD1 or TRBD2 (5 bases each). The CDR3 contains 16 residues. Trimming took 7 bases from V and 2 from J, leaving 17 bases between them. Germline V gives CDR1 MRHNA, CDR2 SNTAGT. CDR3 sequence: CASNSIPGDNTGELFF. DNA of the CDR3: TGTGCCAGCAACTCCATTCCCGGGGACAACACCGGGGAGCTGTTTTTT.

This clone has a single count. V usage is TRBV7-8 and J usage is TRBJ2-3, with D perhaps matching TRBD1 or TRBD2 (7 bases each). CDR1 is SGHVS, CDR2 FQNEAQ, per germline. V was pared by 1 base and J by 9 bases, with 14 bases between. This CDR3 spans 14 amino acids. CDR3 DNA: TGTGCCAGCAGCTTAGTCGGCAGGGGGGGAACGCAGTATTTT. This gives the protein CASSLVGRGGTQYF. Variable domain in full (rest from reference TRBV7-8 and TRBJ2-3): GAGVSQSPRYKVAKRGQDVALRCDPISGHVSLFWYQQALGQGPEFLTYFQNEAQLDKSGLPSDRFFAERPEGSVSTLKIQRTQQEDSAVYLCASSLVGRGGTQYFGPGTRLTVL.

The chain is built from TRBV29-1 and TRBJ2-2; D is ambiguous. Germline lookup yields CDR1 SQVTM and CDR2 ANQGSEA. CDR3 length equals 14 residues. V shed 5 bases and J shed 0 bases, with 10 bases lying between them. The CDR3 protein is CSVSYGANTGELFF. CDR3 bases: TGCAGCGTTTCTTATGGCGCGAACACCGGGGAGCTGTTTTTT.

The chain couples TRBV7-6 to TRBJ2-3; TRBD2 is a possible D gene (7 bases). Trimming stripped 3 bases from V and 3 bases from J, with 19 bases between. The CDR3 consists of 17 residues. Germline V gene data show CDR1 as SGHVS and CDR2 as FNYEAQ. CDR3 coding DNA: TGTGCCAGCAGCTTGAGGGGGAGGGCCTCAGGAACAGATACGCAGTATTTT. It translates to CASSLRGRASGTDTQYF.